This paragraph covers one T cell receptor (beta chain) sequence. Its antigen remains unidentified. This table comes from immunoSEQ multiplex PCR, and its TCRdb copy is limited to in-frame clones, with some not included. The top ten clones hold about 0.9% of a sample with 280,000 or so clones, around nine tenths of them seen once. The sample comes from a study of cytomegalovirus exposure and HLA in healthy donors. Germline V CDR1 and CDR2: MDHEN, SYDVKM. V lost 4 bases and J lost 1, with 17 bases in between. This CDR3 contains 17 residues. Study outcomes and limitations: Cytomegalovirus association was listed for 150 to 200 TCR beta chains. Generally TCR sequences proved uncommon, though certain public TCRs appeared in numerous donors. Researchers reported that three CMV-associated chains were confirmed in vitro as CMV antigen-specific. The classifier reportedly diagnosed cytomegalovirus status with high sensitivity and specificity.

The rearrangement joins TRBV28 to TRBJ1-5, with D possibly TRBD1 on 5 matching bases. This receptor was obtained from a woman aged 18-29 years in good health and CMV-seronegative. Sequenced sample: PBMCs. DNA for the CDR3: TGTGCCAGCAGTTCCCCACTGGGACTGAGAAGCAATCAGCCCCAGCATTTT. Translated: CASSSPLGLRSNQPQHF.